These 15 T cell receptor beta chains came from one sample sequenced in a study of T cell clones after liver transplantation. These receptors' targets are unknown. Alloreactive TCRbeta sequences came from sequencing proliferating CFSE-low cells in the MLR. The method was immunoSEQ multiplex PCR; TCRdb's version includes in-frame clones alone and lacks a portion of them. This table holds 4,000 to 6,000 clones, more than 40% found once. The sequenced sample was CD4+ T cells from cultured PBMCs. These receptors originate from a human patient who received a liver transplant. The graft donor may have given rise to some T cells.

The chain employs TRBV2 and TRBJ2-1; 10 nucleotides line up with TRBD1. The length of the CDR3 is 15 residues. V was pared by 6 bases and J by 3 bases, with 5 bases of the junction left unmatched. Germline V gene sequence: CDR1 SNHLY, CDR2 FYNNEI. This CDR3 reads CASRADRGGYNEQFF. CDR3 bases: TGTGCCAGCAGGGCGGACAGGGGGGGCTACAATGAGCAGTTCTTC.

The CDR3 DNA is TGTGCCAGCAGTTACTCCGCCGCTAGCTCGGAGTACTTC. Translation: CASSYSAASSEYF. This sequence joins TRBV6-5 and TRBJ2-7, with D possibly being TRBD2 (5 bases). CDR1 MNHEY and CDR2 SVGAGI come from the germline V gene. The CDR3 is made up of 13 amino acids. Trimming took 0 bases from V and 11 from J, leaving 14 bases between them.

This clone appeared a single time. V usage is TRBV5-7 and J usage is TRBJ1-2; 7 positions agree with TRBD1. TRBV5-7 is labeled an ORF, and its function is uncertain. The CDR3 consists of 14 residues. Unmatched junction bases numbered 10, after V lost 3 bases and J lost 8 bases. This chain's CDR3 is CASSSRLQGGGYTF. The CDR3 DNA is TGTGCCAGCAGCTCTCGACTCCAGGGGGGAGGCTACACCTTC.

This clone is large in the sample. The chain joins TRBV6-6 to TRBJ2-7; weak D call: TRBD2 (5 bases). Germline lookup yields CDR1 MNHNY and CDR2 SVGAGI (reference sequence). This CDR3 comprises 12 residues. With 5 bases removed from V and 6 bases from J, the gap between germline ends came to 11 bases. This chain's CDR3 is CASSPGDREQYF. The CDR3 nucleotides read TGTGCCAGCAGTCCCGGGGATCGCGAGCAGTACTTC.

The chain is built from TRBV6-6 and TRBJ1-2; 7 nucleotides line up with TRBD1. The germline V gene encodes CDR1 MNHNY and CDR2 SVGAGI (reference sequence). Unmatched junction bases numbered 6, after V lost 6 bases and J lost 5 bases. The length of the CDR3 is 13 residues. The CDR3 protein is CASSLTGDYGYTF. The CDR3 nucleotides read TGTGCCAGCAGCCTCACAGGGGATTATGGCTACACCTTC.

V and J are TRBV5-4 and TRBJ2-7, with 9 nucleotides matching TRBD1. Germline V gives CDR1 SGHNT, CDR2 YYREEE (reference sequence). This CDR3 has 15 residues. V trimming: 2 bases; J trimming: 1 base; junction bases outside the gene matches: 4. CDR3: CASSLSGQGSYEQYF. The CDR3, as DNA: TGTGCCAGCAGCTTATCGGGACAGGGATCCTACGAGCAGTACTTC.

The chain links TRBV28 to TRBJ1-3; D might be TRBD1 (6 bases). This CDR3 has 14 residues. The germline V and J ends were trimmed by 6 bases and 1 base, with 10 bases remaining between them. The germline V gene encodes CDR1 MDHEN and CDR2 SYDVKM. CDR3 bases: TGTGCCAGCAGGGACAGCCGATCTGGAAACACCATATATTTT. Residues: CASRDSRSGNTIYF.

The V gene is TRBV6-5, the J gene TRBJ1-1; D possibly corresponds to TRBD1 (5 bases). This CDR3 region has 15 residues. CDR1 is MNHEY and CDR2 is SVGAGI in the germline V gene. Trimming took off 2 bases at V and 4 bases at J, with 14 bases between the two ends. CDR3 nucleotides: TGTGCCAGCAGTTACAACGGCCAAAGGGGCACTGAAGCTTTCTTT. Protein: CASSYNGQRGTEAFF.

V is TRBV10-3 and J is TRBJ2-5; 9 nucleotides align to TRBD2. There are 16 residues in the CDR3. V lost 7 bases and J lost 2; bases outside the gene matches: 11. Germline loops: CDR1 ENHRY, CDR2 SYGVKD. CDR3 sequence: CAIMDPSGIGQETQYF. CDR3 nucleotide sequence: TGTGCCATCATGGATCCTAGCGGGATTGGACAAGAGACCCAGTACTTC.

The rearrangement links TRBV10-3 to TRBJ2-3, with D tentatively TRBD1 (6 bases). CDR3 length equals 16 residues. Germline assignment: CDR1 ENHRY and CDR2 SYGVKD. Trimming stripped 4 bases from V and 4 bases from J, with 18 bases between. In DNA form, the CDR3 reads TGTGCCATCAGTGCCAGTCAGGGGTTAGGGGCAGATACGCAGTATTTT. Translated: CAISASQGLGADTQYF.

Sample share makes this clone medium-sized (0.01 to 0.1%). The genes are TRBV7-9 and TRBJ2-1, with D perhaps matching TRBD2 (5 bases). V was cut by 5 bases and J by 1 base, with 15 bases left in between. Germline lookup yields CDR1 SEHNR and CDR2 FQNEAQ (reference sequence). CDR3 length equals 16 residues. CDR3 in amino acids: CASSNLGSPSYNEQFF. Here the CDR3 DNA reads TGTGCCAGCAGCAATCTTGGGAGTCCTTCCTACAATGAGCAGTTCTTC. The full variable domain, its missing parts supplied by reference TRBV7-9 and TRBJ2-1, is DTGVSQNPRHKITKRGQNVTFRCDPISEHNRLYWYRQTLGQGPEFLTYFQNEAQLEKSRLLSDRFSAERPKGSFSTLEIQRTEQGDSAMYLCASSNLGSPSYNEQFFGPGTRLTVL.

To note about this clone: This CDR3 is also generated by other DNA sequences in the sample. The chain recombines TRBV6-6 with TRBJ2-3; D call uncertain. Trimming took 2 bases from V and 5 from J, leaving 5 bases between them. The germline V gene has CDR1 MNHNY and CDR2 SVGAGI (reference sequence). CDR3 size: 12 residues. CDR3 nucleotide sequence: TGTGCCAGCAGTTACAGTGGAGATACGCAGTATTTT. It codes for CASSYSGDTQYF.

This clone is labeled medium-sized. The chain is built from TRBV7-6 and TRBJ2-7, with 8 positions matching TRBD1. V shed 7 bases, J shed 3 bases, and the junction held 11 bases outside the gene matches. CDR1 is SGHVS and CDR2 is FNYEAQ in the germline V gene. The CDR3 extends over 15 amino acids. This chain's CDR3 is CASILYGQGYYEQYF. The CDR3 nucleotides read TGTGCCAGCATCCTCTACGGACAGGGATACTACGAGCAGTACTTC.

The CDR3 DNA reads as TGTGCCAGCAGTGCGACTTACAGCACAGATACGCAGTATTTT. This encodes CASSATYSTDTQYF. This chain joins TRBV2 and TRBJ2-3, with D unclear. V dropped 4 bases and J dropped 0 bases, with 8 bases sitting between them. The CDR3 contains 14 residues. The germline V gene encodes CDR1 SNHLY and CDR2 FYNNEI.

This clone came up a few times. V usage is TRBV27 and J usage is TRBJ2-3; no firm D call. The germline V gene encodes CDR1 MNHEY and CDR2 SMNVEV (reference sequence). This CDR3 region has 13 residues. V lost 8 bases and J lost 0, with 9 bases in between. The DNA of the CDR3 is TGTGCCAGCCGTTATTCTAGCACAGATACGCAGTATTTT. Translated, it gives CASRYSSTDTQYF.